Listed here are 7 T cell receptor beta chains from one sample, sequenced in a study of Ad26.COV2.S vaccination and SARS-CoV-2 variants. The method was immunoSEQ multiplex PCR; TCRdb's version includes in-frame clones alone and lacks a portion of them. The table includes more than 120,000 clones, 80% to 90% detected once. The sequenced sample was peripheral blood, obtained after recovery from COVID-19. These receptors came from a human donor who had recovered from COVID-19.

V and J are TRBV14 and TRBJ2-1; D might be TRBD1 or TRBD2, each matching 5 bases. V lost 4 bases, J lost 3 bases, and 13 bases lay in between. Germline V CDR1 and CDR2: SGHDN, FVKESK. The CDR3 totals 15 residues. This CDR3 is CASSPRGEDYNEQFF. CDR3 nucleotides: TGTGCCAGCAGCCCTAGGGGAGAGGACTACAATGAGCAGTTCTTC.

This clone was recorded many times. This rearrangement joins TRBV6-6 to TRBJ1-2; a possible D gene is TRBD1 (5 bases). Germline V gene data show CDR1 as MNHNY and CDR2 as SVGAGI (reference sequence). The CDR3 runs to 13 residues. The ends were cut back, 4 bases at V and 4 bases at J, with 10 bases in the middle. This chain's CDR3 is CASSSTGAYGYTF. The CDR3 DNA reads TGTGCCAGCAGTTCCACAGGTGCCTATGGCTACACCTTC.

The rearrangement joins TRBV11-2 to TRBJ1-2; D unresolved. CDR1 is SGHAT, CDR2 FQNNGV, per germline. The CDR3 consists of 12 residues. V lost 3 bases to trimming and J lost 4 bases, with 6 bases between them. In nucleotides, the CDR3 is TGTGCCAGCAGCTTTGACATCTATGGCTACACCTTC. It encodes CASSFDIYGYTF.

The chain joins TRBV28 to TRBJ1-6; 7 bases are a match to TRBD1. The CDR3 runs 14 residues. CDR1 and CDR2 from the germline V gene are MDHEN and SYDVKM. V lost 6 bases, J lost 10 bases, and 9 bases stayed unmatched. This CDR3 is CASRPGTAVSPLHF. In nucleotides, the CDR3 is TGTGCCAGCAGGCCCGGGACAGCGGTATCACCCCTCCACTTT.

V gene TRBV7-6 combines with J gene TRBJ1-1; TRBD1 aligns across 8 bases. The trim removed 5 bases at V and 7 bases at J, leaving 15 bases unmatched. The CDR3 runs 16 residues. Germline loops: CDR1 SGHVS, CDR2 FNYEAQ. This chain's CDR3 is CASSTRYRGEGFEAFF. CDR3 in DNA: TGTGCCAGCAGCACCCGTTACAGGGGGGAAGGGTTTGAAGCTTTCTTT.

This chain links TRBV10-3 with TRBJ2-7; no clear D. The CDR3 spans 15 residues. Germline V gene sequence: CDR1 ENHRY, CDR2 SYGVKD. V was pared by 0 bases and J by 3 bases, with 12 bases between. The CDR3 protein is CAISESDQTLYEQYF. The CDR3, as DNA: TGTGCCATCAGTGAGTCAGACCAGACCCTCTACGAGCAGTACTTC.

V and J are TRBV7-8 and TRBJ1-4; 9 bases are shared with TRBD1. Germline V gene sequence: CDR1 SGHVS, CDR2 FQNEAQ. V gave up 3 bases and J gave up 8 bases; unmatched junction bases: 19. The length of the CDR3 is 19 residues. The CDR3 sequence is CASSFLLSDRGDAREKLFF. CDR3 DNA: TGTGCCAGCAGCTTTCTTTTGTCGGACAGGGGAGACGCGAGGGAAAAACTGTTTTTT.